This passage covers 31 T cell receptor beta chains from one sample sequenced in a study of cytomegalovirus exposure and HLA in healthy donors. The study ran its PCR with 60 Vbeta and 13 Jbeta primers. Sequencing was performed with immunoSEQ multiplex PCR; in TCRdb, only in-frame clones are kept and a portion is missing. The table lists 100,000 to 150,000 clones, 77% of them singletons, with 4% to 5% in the top ten. Sequenced: PBMCs. Receptor source: a male donor in good health and CMV-seropositive.

J is TRBJ1-5 and V is TRBV6-5, with a possible D match to TRBD1 (6 bases). Trimming left V 6 bases short and J 4 bases short, with 10 bases between. CDR1 is MNHEY and CDR2 is SVGAGI in the germline V gene. The CDR3 consists of 13 residues. CDR3 sequence (DNA): TGTGCCAGCAGCTCCACAGGGAATCAGCCCCAGCATTTT. Translating it yields CASSSTGNQPQHF.

CDR3 nucleotides: TGTGCCAGCAGTGAATCTACAGGGGCCCTCCACTACGAGCAGTACTTC. Translation gives CASSESTGALHYEQYF. The chain employs TRBV2 and TRBJ2-7; 7 bases line up with TRBD1. Germline-derived CDR1 and CDR2 are SNHLY and FYNNEI. The V segment lost 2 bases and the J segment 3 bases; nucleotides outside the gene matches: 10. The CDR3 spans 16 residues. The full variable domain, with the rest looked up from reference TRBV2 and TRBJ2-7, is EPEVTQTPSHQVTQMGQEVILRCVPISNHLYFYWYRQILGQKVEFLVSFYNNEISEKSEIFDDQFSVERPDGSNFTLKIRSTKLEDSAMYFCASSESTGALHYEQYFGPGTRLTVT.

This clone turned up a few times. The genes are TRBV15 and TRBJ2-5; 8 nucleotides match TRBD2. Per the germline V gene, CDR1 is LNHNV and CDR2 is YYDKDF (reference sequence). V lost 5 bases, J lost 0 bases, and 14 bases stayed unmatched. This CDR3 contains 18 residues. In DNA, the CDR3 is TGTGCCACCAGCGGTTCCCTTAGCGGGGAGGGAAACCAAGAGACCCAGTACTTC. This translates into CATSGSLSGEGNQETQYF.

The gene calls are TRBV11-2 and TRBJ2-7, with D possibly matching TRBD1 (5 bases). The CDR3 runs to 12 residues. Germline V gene data show CDR1 as SGHAT and CDR2 as FQNNGV. Trimming took off 8 bases at V and 7 bases at J, with 15 bases between the two ends. This CDR3 is CASVQGTGEQYF. The CDR3 nucleotides read TGTGCCAGCGTCCAGGGAACGGGTGAGCAGTACTTC.

The J gene is TRBJ2-1, the V gene TRBV14; 11 nucleotides agree with TRBD2. The CDR3 totals 16 residues. Germline assignment: CDR1 SGHDN and CDR2 FVKESK. Trimming took 4 bases from V and 6 from J; bases not matched to a gene: 8. The CDR3 region has the DNA TGTGCCAGCAGCCCTTCTACTAGCGGGAGATTCAATGAGCAGTTCTTC. It is translated as CASSPSTSGRFNEQFF.

In its sample, this clone was seen a few times. This chain links TRBV28 with TRBJ1-3, with 7 bases lining up with TRBD1. This CDR3 has 13 residues. Germline V gives CDR1 MDHEN, CDR2 SYDVKM. Trimming removed 8 bases from V and 6 bases from J; junction bases left unmatched: 7. The CDR3 nucleotides read TGTGCCAGCCATGACAGGGAGGCAAACACCATATATTTT. Amino acid sequence: CASHDREANTIYF.

The CDR3 spells CAWDTGSPLHF. DNA for the CDR3: TGTGCCTGGGATACAGGTTCACCCCTCCACTTT. The rearrangement uses TRBV30 and TRBJ1-6, with D possibly TRBD1 on 5 matching bases. Germline V gives CDR1 GTSNPN, CDR2 SVGIG (reference sequence). The V and J ends lost 5 bases and 9 bases respectively, with 8 bases between them. The CDR3 consists of 11 residues.

The chain couples TRBV5-1 to TRBJ2-5; TRBD2 aligns across 7 bases. This CDR3 is 14 amino acids long. V dropped 5 bases and J dropped 2; count of bases not matched to a gene: 6. CDR1 is SGHRS and CDR2 is YFSETQ in the germline V gene. Written as DNA, the CDR3 is TGCGCCAGCAGGGCGGGACTACCTCAAGAGACCCAGTACTTC. Translating gives CASRAGLPQETQYF.

The rearrangement links TRBV5-1 to TRBJ2-2, with D possibly TRBD2 on 6 matching bases. CDR1 is SGHRS, CDR2 YFSETQ, per germline. This CDR3 comprises 15 residues. V gave up 3 bases and J gave up 2 bases, with 11 bases separating them. As DNA, the CDR3 is TGCGCCAGCAGCTGGGGAGGACTCAACACCGGGGAGCTGTTTTTT. Residues: CASSWGGLNTGELFF.

The chain combines TRBV9 with TRBJ2-2; D might be TRBD1 (6 bases). CDR3 length: 14 amino acids. The V end lost 3 bases, the J end lost 13 bases, and 19 bases lay between the germline ends. In germline, CDR1 is SGDLS, CDR2 YYNGEE. Written as DNA, the CDR3 is TGTGCCAGCAGCGCCCCGACCGGGACAAGGGGGCTGTTTTTT. The encoded protein is CASSAPTGTRGLFF.

In regard to this clone: This likely reflects a read error, since a far larger clone is one base away. The chain couples TRBV4-1 to TRBJ2-1; 8 bases line up with TRBD2. Germline CDR1 is MGHRA and CDR2 is YSYEKL. V gave up 1 base and J gave up 1 base; unmatched junction bases: 0. The CDR3 is 15 residues long. As DNA, the CDR3 is TGCGCCAGCAGCCAAGCGGGAGGGTCCTACAATGAGCAGTTCTTC. It codes for CASSQAGGSYNEQFF.

The chain employs TRBV19 and TRBJ2-7, with a possible D match to TRBD2 (5 bases). CDR3 size: 13 residues. V lost 1 base and J lost 7, with 11 bases in between. The germline V gene has CDR1 LNHDA and CDR2 SQIVND (reference sequence). The CDR3 sequence is CASSIVGKGEQYF. DNA of the CDR3: TGTGCCAGTAGTATAGTCGGGAAAGGGGAGCAGTACTTC.

This chain joins TRBV28 and TRBJ1-1; D is undetermined. V dropped 5 bases and J dropped 4 bases, with 14 bases sitting between them. Germline V lookup: CDR1 MDHEN, CDR2 SYDVKM. The CDR3 is made up of 14 amino acids. CDR3 coding DNA: TGTGCCAGCAGTCTTCATTTGCCAGGCACTGAAGCTTTCTTT. It codes for CASSLHLPGTEAFF.

This sequence joins TRBV6-5 and TRBJ1-1, with a weak D call TRBD1 (6 bases). The V end lost 8 bases, the J end lost 2 bases, and 15 bases lay between the germline ends. CDR1 and CDR2 (germline): MNHEY, SVGAGI. This CDR3 has 14 amino acids. This CDR3 reads CASYQGPLNTEAFF. The CDR3 nucleotides are TGTGCCAGCTACCAGGGGCCGTTAAACACTGAAGCTTTCTTT.

This rearrangement joins TRBV5-1 to TRBJ2-7; 7 positions agree with TRBD1. The ends lost 4 bases at V and 9 bases at J; junction bases unmatched: 16. The CDR3 length is 15 residues. From germline, CDR1 is SGHRS and CDR2 YFSETQ. The CDR3 protein is CASSPVGAGDRAQYF. In DNA form, the CDR3 reads TGCGCCAGCAGCCCGGTGGGGGCAGGAGACAGGGCGCAGTACTTC.

The chain carries TRBV10-3 and TRBJ2-2; no clear D gene. The length of the CDR3 is 14 residues. Germline lookup yields CDR1 ENHRY and CDR2 SYGVKD. Trimming left V 2 bases short and J 6 bases short, with 10 bases between. In nucleotides, the CDR3 is TGTGCCATCAGTGAGCCGAGGCGATCCGGGGAGCTGTTTTTT. This translates into CAISEPRRSGELFF.

This clone has only a few counts. The V call is TRBV28, the J call TRBJ1-2; a possible D gene is TRBD1 (5 bases). CDR3 length equals 13 residues. Germline CDR1 MDHEN, CDR2 SYDVKM. V was clipped by 4 bases and J by 9 bases, with 15 bases between them. The CDR3 DNA reads as TGTGCCAGCAGTTATCTCGGGGGTAGTAGCTACACCTTC. This encodes CASSYLGGSSYTF.

This clone was recorded a few times. Germline and junction disagree at one end, which may indicate a read error. The rearrangement joins TRBV7-9 to TRBJ1-1, with TRBD1 identical over 9 bases. The CDR3 covers 16 residues. The germline V gene has CDR1 SEHNR and CDR2 FQNEAQ (reference sequence). CDR3: CSSSPLGTGTNTEAFF. The CDR3 DNA sequence: TGTTCCAGCAGCCCTTTGGGGACAGGGACTAACACTGAAGCTTTCTTT. Full variable domain (outside the CDR3, taken from reference TRBV7-9 and TRBJ1-1): DTGVSQNPRHKITKRGQNVTFRCDPISEHNRLYWYRQTLGQGPEFLTYFQNEAQLEKSRLLSDRFSAERPKGSFSTLEIQRTEQGDSAMYLCSSSPLGTGTNTEAFFGQGTRLTVV.

The chain links TRBV5-1 to TRBJ2-3, with D possibly being TRBD2 (6 bases). The germline V gene has CDR1 SGHRS and CDR2 YFSETQ. The CDR3 spans 15 residues. V dropped 4 bases and J dropped 0 bases, with 12 bases sitting between them. DNA of the CDR3: TGCGCCAGCAGCCCCCTAGCGTACAGCACAGATACGCAGTATTTT. Translated, it gives CASSPLAYSTDTQYF.

V gene TRBV2 combines with J gene TRBJ2-7; D is ambiguous. The CDR3 has 13 residues. V was cut by 3 bases and J by 4 bases, with 10 bases left in between. Germline V gives CDR1 SNHLY, CDR2 FYNNEI. As DNA, the CDR3 is TGTGCCAGCAGTGAGTTTGCGCTTTACGAGCAGTACTTC. It specifies CASSEFALYEQYF.

V and J are TRBV6-5 and TRBJ2-7, with 11 bases aligning to TRBD2. V was clipped by 6 bases and J by 7 bases; unmatched bases: 5. The CDR3 loop spans 13 amino acids. Germline CDR1 MNHEY, CDR2 SVGAGI. The CDR3 DNA reads as TGTGCCAGCAGCAGGGGACTAGCGGAAGAGCAGTACTTC. Its translation: CASSRGLAEEQYF.

This chain uses TRBV7-8 with TRBJ1-5; TRBD1 matches 7 bases. Germline V gives CDR1 SGHVS, CDR2 FQNEAQ. After removal of 5 bases from V and 6 bases from J, the junction contained 7 bases not matched to a gene. The CDR3 runs 14 residues. CDR3 coding DNA: TGTGCCAGCAGCGAGGGGGCCTCTGGTCAGCCCCAGCATTTT. Its protein product is CASSEGASGQPQHF.

In DNA form, the CDR3 reads TGTGCCAGCAGCTTAGCGGTGACTAGCGGGGAAGATACGCAGTATTTT. This codes for CASSLAVTSGEDTQYF. This sequence joins TRBV7-9 and TRBJ2-3, with 11 bases matching TRBD2. J lost 5 bases, V lost 0 bases, and 4 bases had no gene match. The CDR3 sequence is 16 residues long. The V gene's germline CDR1 is SEHNR and CDR2 FQNEAQ (reference sequence).

The chain has TRBV29-1 and TRBJ2-7; possible D gene TRBD2, 5 bases. Germline lookup yields CDR1 SQVTM and CDR2 ANQGSEA. Trimming stripped 4 bases from V and 0 bases from J, with 7 bases between. This CDR3 is 12 amino acids long. The CDR3 DNA sequence: TGCAGCGTTGGAGCGGTCTCCTACGAGCAGTACTTC. It translates to CSVGAVSYEQYF.

The chain links TRBV7-9 to TRBJ1-2; D uncertain. V was shortened by 1 base and J by 4 bases, with 10 bases between the two germline ends. Germline CDR1 SEHNR, CDR2 FQNEAQ (reference sequence). The CDR3 runs 14 residues. The CDR3 DNA sequence: TGTGCCAGCAGCTTAGGAGATGGTGTCTATGGCTACACCTTC. This gives the protein CASSLGDGVYGYTF.

V usage is TRBV7-9 and J usage is TRBJ1-1, with no clear D. V gave up 3 bases and J gave up 0 bases, with 8 bases separating them. The CDR3 covers 14 residues. Germline assignment: CDR1 SEHNR and CDR2 FQNEAQ (reference sequence). The CDR3 spells CASSLDYMNTEAFF. CDR3 bases: TGTGCCAGCAGCTTGGACTATATGAACACTGAAGCTTTCTTT.

The rearrangement links TRBV7-2 to TRBJ2-7, with 9 bases identical to TRBD1. V lost 1 base and J lost 6; bases outside the gene matches: 7. The germline gives CDR1 SGHTA, CDR2 FQGNSA. The CDR3 spans 15 residues. As DNA, the CDR3 is TGTGCCAGCAGCTTAGAGGGACAGGGTATCACCGAGCAGTACTTC. Protein sequence: CASSLEGQGITEQYF.

This clone was seen a single time. The V and J genes are TRBV6-6 and TRBJ2-5; no clear D. The CDR3 runs 12 residues. The V end was cut by 6 bases, the J end by 2 bases, with 7 bases between. CDR1 is MNHNY and CDR2 is SVGAGI in the germline V gene (reference sequence). The DNA of the CDR3 is TGTGCCAGCAGCCCCACACAAGAGACCCAGTACTTC. It codes for CASSPTQETQYF.

This chain connects TRBV27 to TRBJ1-2, with 9 bases that match TRBD1. The V gene's germline CDR1 is MNHEY and CDR2 SMNVEV (reference sequence). V lost 0 bases to trimming and J lost 4 bases; unmatched junction nucleotides: 9. There are 17 residues in the CDR3. For the CDR3, the DNA is TGTGCCAGCAGTTTATCGGTAGGACAGGGGATTAGCTATGGCTACACCTTC. Protein sequence: CASSLSVGQGISYGYTF.

The CDR3 region has the DNA TGTGCCAGCACTCCCTGGGGGGAAGAAAAACTGTTTTTT. Translation gives CASTPWGEEKLFF. This rearrangement joins TRBV6-1 to TRBJ1-4, with D possibly matching TRBD1 (5 bases). The germline CDR1 and CDR2 sequences are MNHNS and SASEGT. Trimming removed 7 bases at V and 8 bases at J, with 14 bases between. The CDR3 is 13 amino acids.

The chain links TRBV2 to TRBJ1-6; D ambiguous. CDR1 SNHLY and CDR2 FYNNEI come from the germline V gene. V gave up 3 bases and J gave up 9 bases, with 12 bases separating them. The CDR3 runs to 14 residues. The CDR3, as DNA: TGTGCCAGCAGTGATGACGGGGTTTCTTCACCCCTCCACTTT. Its translation is CASSDDGVSSPLHF. Together with reference TRBV2 and TRBJ1-6, the CDR3 gives the full variable domain: EPEVTQTPSHQVTQMGQEVILRCVPISNHLYFYWYRQILGQKVEFLVSFYNNEISEKSEIFDDQFSVERPDGSNFTLKIRSTKLEDSAMYFCASSDDGVSSPLHFGNGTRLTVT.